This T cell receptor beta chain was found in a study of T cell responses to AZD1222 COVID-19 vaccine. About the research overall: The analysis combined second doses at about 4 or about 12 weeks. Study results and limitations: Females made up more of the donors, who were largely white British, and clonal diversity may have come out too low. Elevations in Spike-specific TCR breadth and depth followed administration of two AZD1222 doses. None of the repertoires were sampled until the peak T cell response had passed.

In regard to this clone: Its cognate antigen is unknown.

Sequencing used immunoSEQ multiplex PCR; TCRdb keeps in-frame clones, though not all of them. Of roughly 120,000 clones detected, about 90% appear once; the ten largest clones hold 5.4%. Trimming stripped 10 bases from V and 10 bases from J, with 26 bases between. The germline V gene has CDR1 SNHLY and CDR2 FYNNEI. This CDR3 is 15 amino acids long. The sample consisted of peripheral blood, taken on day 0 of AZD1222 vaccination. The chain joins TRBV2 to TRBJ2-1; D perhaps matches TRBD1 (6 bases). The clonotype was recovered from an adult in good health. The CDR3 coding sequence is TGTGCCATCATTCTCGGGACAAGGGGGATTCGGGAGCAGTTCTTC. Its protein product is CAIILGTRGIREQFF.